Described below is a single T cell receptor (beta chain) sequence and its context. What this receptor recognizes is not known. Within one base of it there is no much larger clone, and no base qualities were kept. Donors were healthy HIV-negative adults with no recently reported acute infections or vaccinations. Every donor was a Caucasian adult residing in Nashville, Tennessee, USA. CD4+ T cells were enriched by magnetic negative selection, after which naive cells were positively selected on CD45RA and the negative fraction was taken as the memory subset. Blood was obtained by leukapheresis, after which PBMCs were separated by Ficoll-Histopaque density gradient centrifugation and cryopreserved in liquid nitrogen vapor phase. Purity and quantity of every magnetically sorted T cell population were checked by analytical flow cytometry. From each sorted fraction, genomic DNA was isolated and quantified by UV absorbance on a Nanodrop 2000c.

This record belongs to a study of shared clonotypes between healthy human individuals (dated by TCRdb to about 2020). Notes on the research overall: The cohort included three men and a couple of women between 18 and 49 years of age. For each donor, CD4 naive and CD4 memory were each run on three plates, CD8 naive on two plates, and CD8 memory on one plate. The study deeply sequenced blood TCR repertoires of five healthy adults to estimate repertoire size and the extent of clonotype sharing between individuals. To increase sequencing depth and limit assay-specific biases, TCR repertoire library preparation and sequencing were carried out by different laboratories using diverse techniques. Each donor's leukapheresis produced roughly between roughly 0.94 and 9.5 billion PBMCs. Overall study results and their limits: Compared with non-shared clonotypes, clonotypes shared by all four sorted-subset donors had higher generation probabilities. Incomplete sequencing was indicated by rarefaction of sorted-subset datasets, despite the large sequencing depth. Because the study included a small number of donors, the genetic and exposure-history diversity represented was limited. Sampling was limited to blood, and TCR repertoires in tissue likely differ from TCR repertoires in blood. Pairwise subsampling led to the expectation that sequencing depth would affect the degree of clonotype sharing among donors. Estimated clonotype richness was generally larger for naive than for memory subsets. When four donors were compared, the shared fraction of clonotypes was 5% to 6.5% for naive CD4, around 3.5% for naive CD8, roughly 2.3% for memory CD4, and 0.4% for memory CD8.

Using the deep immunoSEQ assay, TCR CDR3 regions were amplified from genomic DNA by multiplex PCR. Extracted genomic DNA from each cell subset was spread evenly across all wells of several immunoSEQ 96-well plates, with each plate serving as a replicate. For sorted subsets, each replicate PCR was loaded with approximately 200 ng genomic DNA, equivalent to some 31,000 T cell genomes. Purified libraries were quantified with a Qubit 3.0 fluorometer, sized on a Bioanalyzer 2100, and re-quantified with the KAPA Library Quantification kit. A separate single-read 150-cycle Illumina NextSeq 550 flow cell was used to sequence each immunoSEQ 96-well plate. For the original study's pipeline: The immunoSEQ output contained only junctional sequences without quality scores, so filtering could not match that applied to full-length reads. Sequences were annotated with PyIR, a Python wrapper for IgBLAST v1.9, using IMGT germline references to assign V/J genes and CDR3. Reads with weak V/J assignments (E-value above 1e-6), missing CDR3, stop codons, out-of-frame junctions, or ambiguous translated residues were removed. A V3J clonotype was defined by an identical inferred V gene, J gene, and CDR3 amino acid sequence. Percentage overlap between repertoires was computed as shared unique clonotypes divided by the size of the smaller repertoire. Richness of each repertoire was evaluated using RTK rarefaction, the Chao1 estimator, and Recon v2.1 estimates of unobserved clonotypes. Generation probabilities for all TCRbeta clonotypes obtained by the gDNA method from a few donors were computed using OLGA. TCRdb holds this immuneACCESS table with in-frame rearrangements only. Some clones are missing; in checked studies, unresolved V genes explain under half, and the rest has no known cause. D and trimming were read from the DNA, whereas the V and J calls and clone size are those reported in that table. Counted in this sample were some 2,500,000 clones; under 95% of them appeared once. The ten top clones hold 0.37% of the sample.

From the cysteine up to the phenylalanine, the CDR3 has a length of 18 residues. Just CDR3 DNA is preserved here, 54 bases in frame from base 1. Trimming costs V 0 bases and J 2 bases, and their ends lie 19 bases apart. According to the germline V gene (reference sequence), CDR1 reads WNHNN and CDR2 reads SYGVQD. Sequenced material: naive CD4+ T cells from PBMCs. The meaning of the sample's cell subset or site label: CD45RA+ positively selected. This chain joins TRBV10-1 to TRBJ2-5, and the D gene may be TRBD2, 6 bases matching. This sequence originates from a man aged 18 to 29 in good health. Some clones in this sample may be carry-over from other donors' samples. The CDR3 amino acid sequence is: CASSESRGAGDTQETQYF. The nucleotide sequence is given as TGCGCCAGCAGTGAGTCACGCGGGGCAGGCGACACTCAAGAGACCCAGTACTTC.